Shown below are 8 T cell receptor beta chains from a single sample sequenced in a study of blood T cell repertoires in COVID-19 (dated by TCRdb to the early 2020s). Library preparation used the immunoSEQ multiplex PCR assay. This is the immuneACCESS table as TCRdb keeps it, with only in-frame sequences that have V and J called. A part of the clones is gone; compared with another copy, unresolved V genes explain less than half, and the rest is unexplained. The sample table holds more than 300,000 clones, of which 85% to 90% were seen once. The ten largest account for less than 4.5% of the sample. The source material was PBMCs or T cells enriched from blood (not recorded which). The receptor set was obtained from a man younger than 45 who had recovered from COVID-19.

The rearrangement uses TRBV27 and TRBJ1-5; possibly TRBD1 for D (6 bases). CDR3 length equals 15 residues. The V gene lost 6 bases and the J gene lost 6 bases, with 18 bases spanning the gap. CDR1 is MNHEY, CDR2 SMNVEV, per germline (reference sequence). CDR3: CASSRSQGRIQPQHF. CDR3 DNA: TGTGCCAGCAGCCGATCACAGGGAAGGATTCAGCCCCAGCATTTT.

This chain connects TRBV7-2 to TRBJ2-7; TRBD1 matches at 7 bases. The CDR3 loop spans 15 amino acids. Trimming at V came to 3 bases and at J to 6 bases, leaving 11 bases not matched to a gene. From germline, CDR1 is SGHTA and CDR2 FQGNSA. The CDR3 coding sequence is TGTGCCAGCAGCTTGGCCGGGACAGCGCCCCGCGAGCAGTACTTC. Protein sequence: CASSLAGTAPREQYF.

The V and J genes are TRBV20-1 and TRBJ1-5; a weak D match, TRBD1 (5 bases). V was trimmed by 3 bases and J by 7 bases, leaving 10 bases between them. The CDR3 has 12 residues. Germline CDR1 is DFQATT and CDR2 is SNEGSKA (reference sequence). CDR3: CSASIQDQPQHF. The CDR3 DNA reads TGCAGTGCTAGTATACAGGACCAGCCCCAGCATTTT.

V is TRBV19 and J is TRBJ2-2; 8 bases fit TRBD2. Germline V lookup: CDR1 LNHDA, CDR2 SQIVND (reference sequence). The J segment lost 2 bases and the V segment lost 7 bases, leaving 6 bases of the junction unmatched. This CDR3 has 15 residues. The CDR3 nucleotides read TGTGCCAGTATTACAGCGGGGGCCAACACCGGGGAGCTGTTTTTT. Translating gives CASITAGANTGELFF.

The V gene is TRBV12-3 or TRBV12-4, the J gene TRBJ1-1; D remains ambiguous. This CDR3 has 13 residues. Trimming took 6 bases from V and 5 from J, leaving 13 bases between them. Here the CDR3 DNA reads TGTGCCAGCAGACGGACGGGGAGTACTGAAGCTTTCTTT. This gives the protein CASRRTGSTEAFF.

The table lists this clone with a count of one. The chain recombines TRBV5-1 with TRBJ1-1, with D possibly being TRBD1 (5 bases). The V end was cut by 0 bases, the J end by 0 bases, with 12 bases between. Germline CDR1 and CDR2: SGHRS and YFSETQ. The CDR3 is made up of 16 amino acids. The CDR3 region has the DNA TGCGCCAGCAGCTTGGTCGGGGGATCGGTGAACACTGAAGCTTTCTTT. Translating gives CASSLVGGSVNTEAFF. Full variable domain (rest looked up from reference TRBV5-1 and TRBJ1-1): KAGVTQTPRYLIKTRGQQVTLSCSPISGHRSVSWYQQTPGQGLQFLFEYFSETQRNKGNFPGRFSGRQFSNSRSEMNVSTLELGDSALYLCASSLVGGSVNTEAFFGQGTRLTVV.

This clone was seen only a few times. The chain combines TRBV19 with TRBJ1-5; 7 bases align to TRBD1. After removal of 2 bases from V and 2 bases from J, the junction contained 9 bases not matched to a gene. The V gene's germline CDR1 is LNHDA and CDR2 SQIVND (reference sequence). This CDR3 region has 17 residues. In DNA, the CDR3 is TGTGCCAGTAGTATACCTAACAGGGGATATGGCAATCAGCCCCAGCATTTT. Its protein product is CASSIPNRGYGNQPQHF.

The V call is TRBV7-2, the J call TRBJ2-1, with 8 bases that match TRBD2. The J segment lost 6 bases and the V segment lost 5 bases, leaving 9 bases of the junction unmatched. The CDR3 is made up of 15 amino acids. Germline loops: CDR1 SGHTA, CDR2 FQGNSA. The chain's CDR3 is CASSPGTSAVNEQFF. CDR3 bases: TGTGCCAGCAGCCCGGGGACTAGTGCTGTCAATGAGCAGTTCTTC.